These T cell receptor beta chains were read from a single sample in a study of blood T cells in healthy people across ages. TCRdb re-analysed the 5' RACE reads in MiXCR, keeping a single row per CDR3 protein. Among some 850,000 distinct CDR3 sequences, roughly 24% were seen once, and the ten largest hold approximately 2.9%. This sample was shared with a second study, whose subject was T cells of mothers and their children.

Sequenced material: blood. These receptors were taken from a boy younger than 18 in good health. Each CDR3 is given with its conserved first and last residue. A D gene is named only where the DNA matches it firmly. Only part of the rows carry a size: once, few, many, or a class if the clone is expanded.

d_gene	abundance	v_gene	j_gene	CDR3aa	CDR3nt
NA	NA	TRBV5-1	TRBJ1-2	CASSLRSGTSYGYTF	TGCGCCAGCAGCTTGAGGAGCGGGACAAGCTATGGCTACACCTTC
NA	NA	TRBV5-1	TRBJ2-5	CASSLAEPEETQYF	TGCGCCAGCAGCTTGGCCGAGCCCGAGGAGACCCAGTACTTC
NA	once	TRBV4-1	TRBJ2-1	CASSPLTDTQQFF	TGCGCCAGCAGCCCGCTTACCGACACCCAGCAGTTCTTC
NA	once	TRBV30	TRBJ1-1	CAWRETEAFF	TGTGCCTGGAGGGAAACTGAAGCTTTCTTT
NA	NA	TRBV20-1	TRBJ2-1	CSARLGGVQYNEQFF	TGCAGTGCTAGATTAGGGGGGGTCCAATACAATGAGCAGTTCTTC
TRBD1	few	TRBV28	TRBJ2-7	CASRPGGFSYEQYF	TGTGCCAGCAGGCCAGGGGGATTCTCCTACGAGCAGTACTTC
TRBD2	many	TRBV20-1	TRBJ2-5	CSARTSGSQETQYF	TGCAGTGCTAGGACTAGCGGGAGCCAAGAGACCCAGTACTTC
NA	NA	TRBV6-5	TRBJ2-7	CASSRARDHEQYF	TGTGCCAGCAGTCGCGCCCGGGACCACGAGCAGTACTTC
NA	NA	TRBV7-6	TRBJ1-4	CASSLGRGRGLLF	TGTGCCAGCAGCTTAGGGCGGGGCAGGGGCCTCCTTTTT
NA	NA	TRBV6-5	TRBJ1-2	CASSNSDTLRGYTF	TGTGCCAGCAGTAACAGTGATACCCTTCGGGGCTACACCTTC
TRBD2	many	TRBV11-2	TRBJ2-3	CASSLRRAGPSTDTQYF	TGTGCCAGCAGCTTAAGGCGAGCGGGGCCTAGCACAGATACGCAGTATTTT
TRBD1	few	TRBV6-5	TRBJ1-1	CASRVGTGATEAFF	TGTGCCAGCAGGGTTGGGACAGGGGCCACTGAAGCTTTCTTT
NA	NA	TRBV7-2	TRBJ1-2	CASSPYAQGPANYGYTF	TGTGCCAGCAGCCCCTATGCCCAAGGTCCTGCTAACTATGGCTACACCTTC
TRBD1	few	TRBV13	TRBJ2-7	CASSTRGTGYEQYF	TGTGCCAGCAGCACCCGGGGGACAGGGTACGAGCAGTACTTC
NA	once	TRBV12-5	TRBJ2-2	CASGAGTPNTGELFF	TGTGCTAGTGGGGCCGGGACCCCGAACACCGGGGAGCTGTTTTTT
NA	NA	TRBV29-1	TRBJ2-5	CSVEDPTGRVEETQYF	TGCAGCGTTGAAGATCCGACAGGGAGGGTGGAAGAGACCCAGTACTTC
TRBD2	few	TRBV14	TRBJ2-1	CASSYSEGLGLNEQFF	TGTGCCAGCAGCTACAGCGAAGGACTAGGGCTCAATGAGCAGTTCTTC
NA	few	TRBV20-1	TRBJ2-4	CSAIAGSLAKNIQYF	TGCAGTGCTATTGCCGGGAGCCTAGCCAAAAACATTCAGTACTTC
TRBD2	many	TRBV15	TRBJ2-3	CATSRGIAGGTDTQYF	TGTGCCACCAGCAGAGGGATAGCGGGGGGCACAGATACGCAGTATTTT
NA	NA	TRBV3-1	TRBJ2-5	CASSPKGGRGETQYF	TGTGCCAGCAGCCCCAAAGGGGGGCGAGGAGAGACCCAGTACTTC
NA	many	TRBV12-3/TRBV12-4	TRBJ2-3	CASSRRNTQYF	TGTGCCAGCAGTAGGAGGAATACGCAGTATTTT
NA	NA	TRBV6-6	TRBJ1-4	CASSYPSQGGREKLFF	TGTGCCAGCAGTTACCCCAGCCAGGGTGGTCGTGAAAAACTGTTTTTT
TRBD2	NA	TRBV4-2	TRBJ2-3	CASSQEPQTSRNF	TGTGCCAGCAGCCAGGAACCGCAGACTAGCAGGAACTTC
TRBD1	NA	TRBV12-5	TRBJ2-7	CASGFPDRGTYEQYF	TGTGCTAGTGGTTTCCCTGACAGGGGAACCTACGAGCAGTACTTC
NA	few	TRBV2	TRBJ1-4	CASIGDNEKLFF	TGTGCCAGCATTGGTGACAATGAAAAACTGTTTTTT
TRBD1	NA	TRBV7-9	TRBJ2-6	CASSLVGTGVSGANVLTF	TGTGCCAGCAGCTTAGTAGGGACAGGGGTCTCTGGGGCCAACGTCCTGACTTTC
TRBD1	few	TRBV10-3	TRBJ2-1	CAISEAPGQGAYEQFF	TGTGCCATCAGTGAGGCCCCGGGACAGGGGGCATATGAGCAGTTCTTC
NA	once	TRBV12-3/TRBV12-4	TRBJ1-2	CASTQEGFDGYTF	TGTGCCAGCACCCAGGAGGGGTTCGATGGCTACACCTTC
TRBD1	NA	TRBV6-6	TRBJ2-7	CASRTGTGVYEQYF	TGTGCCAGCAGAACCGGGACAGGGGTTTACGAGCAGTACTTC
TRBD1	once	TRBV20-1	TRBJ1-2	CSARDRPGQGHGYTF	TGCAGTGCTAGAGATCGGCCGGGACAGGGCCATGGCTACACCTTC
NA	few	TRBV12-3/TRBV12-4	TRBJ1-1	CASSLVREAFF	TGTGCCAGCAGTTTAGTCAGGGAAGCTTTCTTT
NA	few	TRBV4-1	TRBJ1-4	CASSHQMNEKLFF	TGCGCCAGCAGCCATCAGATGAATGAAAAACTGTTTTTT
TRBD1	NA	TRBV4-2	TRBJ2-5	CASSPLGQYQETQYF	TGTGCCAGCAGCCCATTGGGACAGTACCAAGAGACCCAGTACTTC
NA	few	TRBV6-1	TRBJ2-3	CASSPGSGDTQYF	TGTGCCAGCAGTCCTGGAAGCGGAGATACGCAGTATTTT
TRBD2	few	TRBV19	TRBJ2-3	CASSQGLVTDTQYF	TGTGCCAGTAGTCAGGGACTAGTGACGGATACGCAGTATTTT
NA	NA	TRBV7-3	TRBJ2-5	CASSSEVQETQYF	TGTGCCAGCAGCTCCGAGGTCCAAGAGACCCAGTACTTC
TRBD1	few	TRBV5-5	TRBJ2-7	CASRSRGTGDHEQYF	TGTGCCAGCAGATCTCGGGGGACAGGGGACCACGAGCAGTACTTC
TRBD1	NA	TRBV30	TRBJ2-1	CAWSVPWTGGHNEQFF	TGTGCCTGGAGTGTACCGTGGACAGGGGGCCACAATGAGCAGTTCTTC
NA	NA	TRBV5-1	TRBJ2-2	CASSLDGQTGELFF	TGCGCCAGCAGCTTAGACGGACAGACCGGGGAGCTGTTTTTT
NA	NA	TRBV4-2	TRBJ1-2	CANSQEGGSDYGYTF	TGTGCCAACAGCCAGGAAGGGGGATCGGACTATGGCTACACCTTC
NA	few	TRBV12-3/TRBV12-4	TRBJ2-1	CASRIGIGVSYNEQFF	TGTGCCAGCAGAATAGGAATAGGGGTCTCCTACAATGAGCAGTTCTTC
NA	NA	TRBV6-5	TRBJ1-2	CASSLGRALYGYTF	TGTGCCAGCAGCTTAGGACGGGCCCTCTATGGCTACACCTTC
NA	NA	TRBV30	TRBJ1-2	CAWTFDYGYTF	TGTGCCTGGACCTTCGACTATGGCTACACCTTC
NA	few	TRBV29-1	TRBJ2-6	CSVGQESSGANVLTF	TGCAGCGTTGGACAGGAAAGCTCTGGGGCCAACGTCCTGACTTTC
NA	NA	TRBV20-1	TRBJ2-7	CSASTSSYEQYF	TGCAGTGCTAGCACTAGCTCCTACGAGCAGTACTTC
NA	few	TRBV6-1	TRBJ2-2	CASSGVRGTGELFF	TGTGCCAGCAGTGGGGTTCGTGGCACCGGGGAGCTGTTTTTT
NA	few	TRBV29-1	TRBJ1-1	CSVEGPFGGNTEAFF	TGCAGCGTTGAGGGGCCGTTTGGGGGGAACACTGAAGCTTTCTTT
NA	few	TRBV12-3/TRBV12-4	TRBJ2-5	CASSTRETQETQYF	TGTGCCAGCAGTACCAGGGAGACCCAAGAGACCCAGTACTTC
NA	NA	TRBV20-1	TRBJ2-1	CSARDAPGVDEQFF	TGCAGTGCTAGAGATGCCCCAGGCGTGGATGAGCAGTTCTTC
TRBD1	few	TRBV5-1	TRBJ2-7	CASSPDLDRVEQYF	TGCGCCAGCAGCCCGGACCTCGACAGGGTCGAGCAGTACTTC
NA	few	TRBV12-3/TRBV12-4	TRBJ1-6	CASSLRPPAGTLHF	TGTGCCAGCAGTTTGCGACCGCCGGCGGGAACCCTCCACTTT
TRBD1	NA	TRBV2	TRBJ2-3	CASRPTGGNTQYF	TGTGCCAGCAGACCCACAGGGGGGAATACGCAGTATTTT
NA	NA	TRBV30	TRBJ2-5	CAWGQGPETQYF	TGTGCCTGGGGGCAGGGGCCAGAGACCCAGTACTTC
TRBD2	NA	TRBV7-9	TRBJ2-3	CASSLGASGGRTDTQYF	TGTGCCAGCAGCTTAGGGGCGAGCGGGGGTCGCACAGATACGCAGTATTTT
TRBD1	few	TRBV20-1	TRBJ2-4	CSARGQGPAKNIQYF	TGCAGTGCTAGAGGACAGGGCCCAGCCAAAAACATTCAGTACTTC